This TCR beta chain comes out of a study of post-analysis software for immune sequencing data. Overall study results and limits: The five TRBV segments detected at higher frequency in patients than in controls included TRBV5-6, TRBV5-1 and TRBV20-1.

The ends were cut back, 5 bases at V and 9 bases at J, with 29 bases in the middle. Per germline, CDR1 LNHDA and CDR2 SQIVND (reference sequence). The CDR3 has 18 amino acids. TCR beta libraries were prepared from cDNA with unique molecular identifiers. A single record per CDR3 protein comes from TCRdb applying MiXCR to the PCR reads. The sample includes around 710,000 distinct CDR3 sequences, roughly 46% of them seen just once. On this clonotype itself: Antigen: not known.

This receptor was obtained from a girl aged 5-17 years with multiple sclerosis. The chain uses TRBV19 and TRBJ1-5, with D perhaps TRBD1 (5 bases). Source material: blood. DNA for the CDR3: TGTGCCAGTAGTCCATGGATCGAGCTCACGAGCTCGGGGCGGCCCCAGCATTTT. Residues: CASSPWIELTSSGRPQHF.